A selection of T cell receptor beta chains follows, all from one sample in a study of regulatory T cells in long-lasting Graves disease. TCRdb re-analysed the multiplex PCR reads in MiXCR, keeping a single row per CDR3 protein. The sample carries more than 650,000 distinct CDR3 sequences, approximately 29% recorded once. The sequencing here drew on peripheral blood mononuclear cells (PBMCs), taken when the disease was refractory, from a patient treated with antithyroid drugs. Every receptor here comes from a female donor with Graves disease. The CDR3 runs from the conserved cysteine through the conserved F or W.

j_gene	v_gene	CDR3aa
TRBJ1-2	TRBV25-1	CASSTGGDGYTF
TRBJ1-1	TRBV7-9	CASSLALTTNTEAFF
TRBJ1-1	TRBV15	CATSRGTGRAEAFF
TRBJ2-7	TRBV20-1	CSASVDGNEQYF
TRBJ2-7	TRBV6-1	CASVTGTVIYEQYF
TRBJ1-2	TRBV30	CAWSVRARDYGYTF
TRBJ1-1	TRBV20-1	CSAPRTGETEAFF
TRBJ1-1	TRBV20-1	CSAVGTGGFRNTEAFF
TRBJ1-1	TRBV19	CASSTRGLYTEAFF
TRBJ1-1	TRBV18	CASSPKGEKTEAFF
TRBJ1-2	TRBV2	CASSERGGHGYTF
TRBJ1-5	TRBV3-1	CASSPDSGDNQPQHF
TRBJ1-1	TRBV7-3	CASSLNGRVWTEAFF
TRBJ2-2	TRBV6-1	CASSEGVTGELFF
TRBJ2-7	TRBV5-5	CASSPAETSGRAWSYEQYF
TRBJ2-1	TRBV20-1	CSARGLEGHNEQFF
TRBJ1-1	TRBV6-2/TRBV6-3	CASSYSIRGRNTEAFF
TRBJ2-7	TRBV3-1	CASSRLAGGFYEQYF
TRBJ1-1	TRBV27	CASNPPGVDTEAFF
TRBJ1-2	TRBV12-3/TRBV12-4	CASSSRLDRGPGYTF
TRBJ2-7	TRBV29-1	CSGRRGYEQYF
TRBJ1-1	TRBV28	CASTQQGAQTEAFF
TRBJ2-7	TRBV6-1	CASSTRQGGYEQYF
TRBJ2-5	TRBV4-2	CASSQARTAGEETQYF
TRBJ1-5	TRBV2	CASSEGHNYSNQPQHF
TRBJ1-1	TRBV11-2	CASSPGGLKNTEAFF
TRBJ2-1	TRBV9	CASSVPNYEQFF
TRBJ2-7	TRBV4-2	CASSPRAGGAHYEQYF
TRBJ2-7	TRBV6-1	CASSQRWIYEQYF
TRBJ1-1	TRBV12-3/TRBV12-4	CASSLAGFGPLNTEAFF
TRBJ1-1	TRBV11-2	CASRRNSLMNTESFF
TRBJ2-5	TRBV19	CASSARGATPQETQYF
TRBJ1-1	TRBV10-3	CAINEGYTEAFF
TRBJ1-3	TRBV7-9	CSTRGLTGNTIYF
TRBJ2-6	TRBV7-3	CASSSTGLAGVPGANVLTF
TRBJ1-4	TRBV20-1	CSARSSLVDEKLFF
TRBJ1-1	TRBV9	CASSVAPYSNTEAFF
TRBJ1-1	TRBV20-1	CSARDWGTGRENTEAFF
TRBJ1-1	TRBV12-3/TRBV12-4	CASRGSGGDGEAFF
TRBJ1-4	TRBV5-1	CASSALPGQGNEKLFF
TRBJ1-5	TRBV9	CASSRDGGYSNQPQHF
TRBJ1-5	TRBV10-3	CATTQGDSNQPQHF
TRBJ2-7	TRBV6-2/TRBV6-3	CASSYRTGTGYTYEQYF
TRBJ1-3	TRBV27	CASSSMTSSGNTIYF
TRBJ1-4	TRBV28	CASILKAWQGKFEKLFF
TRBJ2-2	TRBV12-3/TRBV12-4	CASSLPTRLAGATGELFF